This T cell receptor beta chain was captured in a study of T cells in women clearing cervical HPV infection. Remarks on this clone: The CDR3 end lies 3 residues beyond the end of the read and is filled in from the germline J gene.

Clones were sequenced by immunoSEQ multiplex PCR, and TCRdb holds only the in-frame ones, with some missing. The sample includes roughly 30,000 clones. Per the germline V gene, CDR1 is MNHNS and CDR2 is SASEGT. There are 12 residues in the CDR3. This TCR came from a woman between 18 and 70 years old with a cervical HPV16 infection that either progressed to CIN3+ or cleared (not recorded which). The specimen was blood buffy coat. The chain has TRBV6-1 and TRBJ2-4, with D possibly TRBD2 on 5 matching bases. The CDR3 DNA, read in part, is TGTGCCAGCAGTGAAGGAGGGCAGCCT. Its translation is CASSEGGQP. The whole CDR3 region reads CASSEGGQPQYF.